This record concerns one TCR beta chain sequence. This entry is derived from a study of blood T cell repertoires in COVID-19. In the source study's methods: Estimation of nucleated cell counts was performed using reference gene primer amplification. Using immunoSEQ multiplex PCR, the repertoire was profiled, and TCRdb retains in-frame clones only, with some absent. V, J and clone size derive from that table, while D and trimming were established from the DNA sequence. The table has about 390,000 clones, around nine tenths seen once. Germline lookup yields CDR1 MDHEN and CDR2 SYDVKM. The CDR3 is 15 amino acids. The V gene lost 8 bases and the J gene lost 4 bases, with 17 bases spanning the gap.

Sequencing input: PBMCs or T cells enriched from blood (not recorded which). The genes are TRBV28 and TRBJ1-4, with D uncertain. This sequence was found in a woman in her fifties or sixties who had recovered from COVID-19. The CDR3: CASGGRENFNEKLFF. The CDR3 DNA follows: TGTGCCAGCGGCGGGCGGGAAAATTTTAATGAAAAACTGTTTTTT.